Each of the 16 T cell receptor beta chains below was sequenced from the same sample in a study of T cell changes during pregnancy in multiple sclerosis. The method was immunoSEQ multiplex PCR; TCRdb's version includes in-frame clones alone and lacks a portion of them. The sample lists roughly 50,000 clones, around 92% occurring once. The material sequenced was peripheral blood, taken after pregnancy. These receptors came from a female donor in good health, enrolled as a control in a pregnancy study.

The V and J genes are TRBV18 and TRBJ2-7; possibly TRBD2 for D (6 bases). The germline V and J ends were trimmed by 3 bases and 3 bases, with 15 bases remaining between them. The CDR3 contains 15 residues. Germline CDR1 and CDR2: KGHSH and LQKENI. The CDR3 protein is CASSPTSWRDYEQYF. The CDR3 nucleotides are TGTGCCAGCTCACCTACCTCATGGAGGGACTACGAGCAGTACTTC.

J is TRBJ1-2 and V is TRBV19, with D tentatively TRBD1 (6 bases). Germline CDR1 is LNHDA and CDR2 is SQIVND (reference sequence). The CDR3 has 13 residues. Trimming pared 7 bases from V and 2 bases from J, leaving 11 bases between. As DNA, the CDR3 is TGTGCCAGTAAGGACGGGACAAACTATGGCTACACCTTC. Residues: CASKDGTNYGYTF.

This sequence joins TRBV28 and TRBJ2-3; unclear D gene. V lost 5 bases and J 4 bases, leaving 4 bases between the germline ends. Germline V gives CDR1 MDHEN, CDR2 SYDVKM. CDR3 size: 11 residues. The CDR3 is CASSKPDTQYF. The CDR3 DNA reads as TGTGCCAGCAGTAAGCCAGATACGCAGTATTTT.

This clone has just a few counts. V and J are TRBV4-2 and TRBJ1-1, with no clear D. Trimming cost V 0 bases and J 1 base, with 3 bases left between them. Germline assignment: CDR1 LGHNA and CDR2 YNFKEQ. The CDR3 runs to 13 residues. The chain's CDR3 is CASSQEANTEAFF. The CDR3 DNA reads TGTGCCAGCAGCCAAGAAGCGAACACTGAAGCTTTCTTT.

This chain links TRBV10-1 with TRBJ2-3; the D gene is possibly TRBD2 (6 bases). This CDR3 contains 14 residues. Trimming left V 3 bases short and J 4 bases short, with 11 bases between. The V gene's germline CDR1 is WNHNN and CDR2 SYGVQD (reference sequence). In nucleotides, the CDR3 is TGCGCCAGCAGTGAATCGGGAGCGTCAGATACGCAGTATTTT. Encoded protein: CASSESGASDTQYF.

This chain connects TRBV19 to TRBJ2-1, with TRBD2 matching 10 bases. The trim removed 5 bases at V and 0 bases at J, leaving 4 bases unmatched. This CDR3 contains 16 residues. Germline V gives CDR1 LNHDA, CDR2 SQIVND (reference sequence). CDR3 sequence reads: CASSLTSGISYNEQFF. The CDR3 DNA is TGTGCCAGTAGTCTCACTAGCGGGATCTCCTACAATGAGCAGTTCTTC.

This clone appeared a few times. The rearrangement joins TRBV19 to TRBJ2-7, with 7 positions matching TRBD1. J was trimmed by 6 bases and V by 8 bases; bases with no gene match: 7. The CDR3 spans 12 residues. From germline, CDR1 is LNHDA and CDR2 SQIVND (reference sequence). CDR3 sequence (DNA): TGTGCCAGTGCAACAGGGGCGGCCGAGCAGTACTTC. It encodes CASATGAAEQYF.

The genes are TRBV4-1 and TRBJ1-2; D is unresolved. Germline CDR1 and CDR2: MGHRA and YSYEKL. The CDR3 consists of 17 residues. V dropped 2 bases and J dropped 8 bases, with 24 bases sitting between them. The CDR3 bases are TGCGCCAGCAGCCAACCAAGGCTGATACCTAGCCTTATGGGCTACACCTTC. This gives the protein CASSQPRLIPSLMGYTF.

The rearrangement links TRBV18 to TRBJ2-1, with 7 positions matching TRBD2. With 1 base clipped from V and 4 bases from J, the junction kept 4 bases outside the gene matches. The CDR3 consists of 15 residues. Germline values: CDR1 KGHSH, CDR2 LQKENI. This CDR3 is CASSPRAGVYNEQFF. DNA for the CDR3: TGTGCCAGCTCACCACGGGCGGGGGTATACAATGAGCAGTTCTTC.

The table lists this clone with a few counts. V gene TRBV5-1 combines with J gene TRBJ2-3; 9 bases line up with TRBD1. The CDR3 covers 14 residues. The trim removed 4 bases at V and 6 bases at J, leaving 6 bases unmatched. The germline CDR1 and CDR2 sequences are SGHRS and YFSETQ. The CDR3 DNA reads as TGCGCCAGCAGCCCCGGGACAGGGTTGGATACGCAGTATTTT. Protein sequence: CASSPGTGLDTQYF.

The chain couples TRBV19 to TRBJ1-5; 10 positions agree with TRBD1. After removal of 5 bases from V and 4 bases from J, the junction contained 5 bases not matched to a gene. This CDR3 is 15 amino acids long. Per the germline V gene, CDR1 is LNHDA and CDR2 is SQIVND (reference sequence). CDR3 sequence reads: CASSPPGQGNQPQHF. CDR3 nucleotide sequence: TGTGCCAGTAGTCCTCCGGGACAGGGGAATCAGCCCCAGCATTTT.

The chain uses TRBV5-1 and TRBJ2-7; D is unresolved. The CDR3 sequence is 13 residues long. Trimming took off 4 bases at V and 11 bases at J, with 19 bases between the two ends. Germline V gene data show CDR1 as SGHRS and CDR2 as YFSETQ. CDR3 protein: CASSEPGSSQEYF. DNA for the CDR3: TGCGCCAGCAGCGAACCTGGCAGTTCCCAGGAGTACTTC.

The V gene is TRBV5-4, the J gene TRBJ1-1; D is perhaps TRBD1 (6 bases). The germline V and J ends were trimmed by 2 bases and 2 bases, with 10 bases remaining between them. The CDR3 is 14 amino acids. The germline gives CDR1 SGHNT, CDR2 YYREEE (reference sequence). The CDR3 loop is CASSFPDRNTEAFF. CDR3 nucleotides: TGTGCCAGCAGCTTTCCGGACAGAAACACTGAAGCTTTCTTT.

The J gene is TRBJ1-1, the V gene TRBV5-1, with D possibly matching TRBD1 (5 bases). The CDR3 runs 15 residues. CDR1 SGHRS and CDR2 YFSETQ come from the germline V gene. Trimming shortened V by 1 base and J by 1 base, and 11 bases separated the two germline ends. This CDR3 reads CASSLIGVRNTEAFF. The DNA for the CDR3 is TGCGCCAGCAGCTTGATAGGGGTGCGGAACACTGAAGCTTTCTTT.

CDR3 region: CASSFRALGGSYNEQFF. The DNA for the CDR3 is TGCGCCAGCAGCTTTCGGGCCTTGGGGGGCTCCTACAATGAGCAGTTCTTC. The chain employs TRBV5-1 and TRBJ2-1; maybe TRBD2 (6 bases). The CDR3 totals 17 residues. CDR1 and CDR2 (germline): SGHRS, YFSETQ. Trimming stripped 2 bases from V and 0 bases from J, with 15 bases between.

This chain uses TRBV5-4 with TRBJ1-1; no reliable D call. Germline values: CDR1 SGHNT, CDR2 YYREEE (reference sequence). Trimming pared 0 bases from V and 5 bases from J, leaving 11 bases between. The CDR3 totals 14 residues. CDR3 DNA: TGTGCCAGCAGCTTGGGAGGTCGGGAAACTGAAGCTTTCTTT. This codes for CASSLGGRETEAFF.